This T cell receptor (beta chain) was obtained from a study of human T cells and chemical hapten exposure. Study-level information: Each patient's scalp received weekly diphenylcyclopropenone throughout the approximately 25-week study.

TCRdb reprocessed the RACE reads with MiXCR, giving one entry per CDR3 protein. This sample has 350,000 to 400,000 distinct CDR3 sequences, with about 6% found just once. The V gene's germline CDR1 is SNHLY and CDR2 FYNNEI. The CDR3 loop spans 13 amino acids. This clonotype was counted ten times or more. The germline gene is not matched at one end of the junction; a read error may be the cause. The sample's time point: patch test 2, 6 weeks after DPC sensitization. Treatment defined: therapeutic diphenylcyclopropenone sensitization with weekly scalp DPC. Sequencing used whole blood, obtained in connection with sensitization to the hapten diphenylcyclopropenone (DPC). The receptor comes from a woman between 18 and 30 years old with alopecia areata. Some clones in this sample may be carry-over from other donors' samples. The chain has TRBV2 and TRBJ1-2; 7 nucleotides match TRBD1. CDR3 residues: CASRETGVRGYTF. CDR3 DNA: TGTGCCAGCCGTGAAACAGGGGTCCGTGGCTACACCTTC.